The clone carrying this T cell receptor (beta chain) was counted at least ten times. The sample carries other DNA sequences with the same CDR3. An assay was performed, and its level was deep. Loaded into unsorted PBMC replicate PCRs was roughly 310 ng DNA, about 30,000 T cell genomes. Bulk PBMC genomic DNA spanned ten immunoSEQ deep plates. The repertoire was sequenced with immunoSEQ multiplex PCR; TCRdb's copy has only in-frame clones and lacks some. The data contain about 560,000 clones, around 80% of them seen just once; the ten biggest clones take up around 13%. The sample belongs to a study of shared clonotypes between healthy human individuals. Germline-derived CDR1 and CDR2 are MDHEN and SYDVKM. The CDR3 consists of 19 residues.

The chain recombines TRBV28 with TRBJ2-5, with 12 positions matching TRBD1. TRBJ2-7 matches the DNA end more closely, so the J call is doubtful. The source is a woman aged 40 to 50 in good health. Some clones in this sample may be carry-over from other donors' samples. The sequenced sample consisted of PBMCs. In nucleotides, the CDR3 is TGTGCCAGCAGTTTACCCGGGACAGGGGGCTACGGAACCCCCTACGAGCAGTACTTC. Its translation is CASSLPGTGGYGTPYEQYF.